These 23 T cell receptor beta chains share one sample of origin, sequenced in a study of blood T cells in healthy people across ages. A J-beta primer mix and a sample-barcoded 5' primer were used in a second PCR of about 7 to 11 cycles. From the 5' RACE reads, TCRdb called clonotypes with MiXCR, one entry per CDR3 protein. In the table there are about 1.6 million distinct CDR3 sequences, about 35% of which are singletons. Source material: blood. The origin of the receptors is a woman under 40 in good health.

CDR3 sequence: CSARLPGSRGNEQFF. CDR3 sequence (DNA): TGCAGTGCTAGACTTCCCGGGAGCCGGGGCAATGAGCAGTTCTTC. The V call is TRBV20-1, the J call TRBJ2-1, with D possibly TRBD2 on 6 matching bases. The CDR3 runs to 15 residues. The germline CDR1 and CDR2 sequences are DFQATT and SNEGSKA (reference sequence). The V and J ends lost 2 bases and 6 bases respectively, with 17 bases between them.

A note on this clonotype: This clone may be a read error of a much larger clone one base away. This CDR3 reads CSVRGRLRDTQYF. The CDR3 DNA reads TGCAGCGTCAGGGGCAGACTCAGAGATACGCAGTATTTT. This chain joins TRBV29-1 and TRBJ2-3, with D possibly matching TRBD1 (6 bases). CDR3 length equals 13 residues. Germline assignment: CDR1 SQVTM and CDR2 ANQGSEA. Trimming took 6 bases from V and 5 from J, leaving 15 bases between them.

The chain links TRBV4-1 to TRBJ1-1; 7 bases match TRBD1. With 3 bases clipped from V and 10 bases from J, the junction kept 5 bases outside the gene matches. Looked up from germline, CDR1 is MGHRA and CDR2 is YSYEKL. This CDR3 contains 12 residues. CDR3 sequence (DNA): TGCGCCAGCAGCCAGACAGGGTTCGGAGCTTTCTTT. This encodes CASSQTGFGAFF.

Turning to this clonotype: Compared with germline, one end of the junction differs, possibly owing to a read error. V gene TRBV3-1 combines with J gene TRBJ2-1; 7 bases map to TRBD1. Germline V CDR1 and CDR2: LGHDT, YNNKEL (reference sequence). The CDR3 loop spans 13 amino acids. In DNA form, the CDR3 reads TGTGCCGGCAGCCAGGGGGTGTCCAATGAGCAGTTCTTC. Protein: CAGSQGVSNEQFF.

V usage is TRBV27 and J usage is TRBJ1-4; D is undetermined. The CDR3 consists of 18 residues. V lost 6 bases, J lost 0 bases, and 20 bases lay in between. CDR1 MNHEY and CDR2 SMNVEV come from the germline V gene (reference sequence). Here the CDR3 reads CASSILRGSIPTNEKLFF. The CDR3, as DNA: TGTGCCAGCAGCATTCTCCGGGGTAGTATACCAACTAATGAAAAACTGTTTTTT.

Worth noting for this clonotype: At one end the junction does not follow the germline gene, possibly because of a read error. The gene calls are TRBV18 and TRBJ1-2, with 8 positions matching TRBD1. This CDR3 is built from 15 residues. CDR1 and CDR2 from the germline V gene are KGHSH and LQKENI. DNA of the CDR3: TGTGCCGGCTCACCATATTCAGGGGGCAACTATGGCTACACCTTC. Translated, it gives CAGSPYSGGNYGYTF.

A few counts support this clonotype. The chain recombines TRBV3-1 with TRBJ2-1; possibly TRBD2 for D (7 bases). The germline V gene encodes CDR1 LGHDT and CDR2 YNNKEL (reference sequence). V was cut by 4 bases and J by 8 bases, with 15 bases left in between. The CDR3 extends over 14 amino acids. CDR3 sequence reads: CASSPLGGQYEQFF. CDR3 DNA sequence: TGTGCCAGCAGCCCCCTCGGGGGGCAGTATGAGCAGTTCTTC.

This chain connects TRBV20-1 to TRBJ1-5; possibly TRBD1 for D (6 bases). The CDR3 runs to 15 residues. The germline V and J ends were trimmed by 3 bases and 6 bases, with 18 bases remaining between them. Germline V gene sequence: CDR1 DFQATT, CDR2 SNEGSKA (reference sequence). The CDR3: CSASLRGLTIQPQHF. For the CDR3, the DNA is TGCAGTGCTAGCCTCAGGGGCTTAACGATTCAGCCCCAGCATTTT.

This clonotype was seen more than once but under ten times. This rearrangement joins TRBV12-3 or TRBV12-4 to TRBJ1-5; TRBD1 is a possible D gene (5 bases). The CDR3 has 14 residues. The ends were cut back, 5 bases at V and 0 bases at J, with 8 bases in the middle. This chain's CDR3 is CASSMGDSNQPQHF. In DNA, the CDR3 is TGTGCCAGCAGTATGGGGGATAGCAATCAGCCCCAGCATTTT.

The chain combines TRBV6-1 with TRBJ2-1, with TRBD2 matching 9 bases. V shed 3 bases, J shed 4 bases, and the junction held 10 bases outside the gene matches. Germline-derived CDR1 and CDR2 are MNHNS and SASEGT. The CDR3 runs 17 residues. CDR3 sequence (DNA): TGTGCCAGCAGTGACACCCGACTAGCGGTCCTATACAATGAGCAGTTCTTC. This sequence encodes CASSDTRLAVLYNEQFF.

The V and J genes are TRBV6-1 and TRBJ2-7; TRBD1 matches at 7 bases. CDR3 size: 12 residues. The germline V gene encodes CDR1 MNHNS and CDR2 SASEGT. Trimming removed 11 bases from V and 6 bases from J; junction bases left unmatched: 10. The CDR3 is CAGRQGLCEQYF. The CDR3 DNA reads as TGTGCCGGCCGACAGGGCCTCTGCGAGCAGTACTTC.

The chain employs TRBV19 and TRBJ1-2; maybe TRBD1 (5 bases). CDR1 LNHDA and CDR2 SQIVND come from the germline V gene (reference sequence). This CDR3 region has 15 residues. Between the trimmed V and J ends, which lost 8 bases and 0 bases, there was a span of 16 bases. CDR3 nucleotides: TGTGCCAGTGGGCCCGGGACGCTGTCTAACTATGGCTACACCTTC. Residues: CASGPGTLSNYGYTF.

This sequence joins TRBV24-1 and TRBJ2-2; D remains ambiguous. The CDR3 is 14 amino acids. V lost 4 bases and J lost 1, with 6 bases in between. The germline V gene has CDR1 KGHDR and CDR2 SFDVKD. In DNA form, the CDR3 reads TGTGCCACCAGTGACCCTTTGAACACCGGGGAGCTGTTTTTT. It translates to CATSDPLNTGELFF.

CDR3: CASSPKSTHNEQYF. DNA of the CDR3: TGTGCCAGCAGCCCTAAGAGCACACACAATGAGCAGTACTTC. The V gene is TRBV7-8, the J gene TRBJ2-5; D ambiguous. Germline CDR1 SGHVS, CDR2 FQNEAQ. The CDR3 covers 14 residues. Deletions cut 5 bases from V and 11 bases from J, with 21 bases between. Combining the CDR3 with reference TRBV7-8 and TRBJ2-5 gives the whole variable domain GAGVSQSPRYKVAKRGQDVALRCDPISGHVSLFWYQQALGQGPEFLTYFQNEAQLDKSGLPSDRFFAERPEGSVSTLKIQRTQQEDSAVYLCASSPKSTHNEQYFGPGTRLLVL.

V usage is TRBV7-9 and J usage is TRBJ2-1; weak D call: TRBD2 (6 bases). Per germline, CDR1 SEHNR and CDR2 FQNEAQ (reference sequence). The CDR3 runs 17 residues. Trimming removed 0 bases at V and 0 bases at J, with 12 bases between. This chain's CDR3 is CASSLARGHYSYNEQFF. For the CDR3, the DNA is TGTGCCAGCAGCTTAGCGCGGGGTCACTACTCCTACAATGAGCAGTTCTTC.

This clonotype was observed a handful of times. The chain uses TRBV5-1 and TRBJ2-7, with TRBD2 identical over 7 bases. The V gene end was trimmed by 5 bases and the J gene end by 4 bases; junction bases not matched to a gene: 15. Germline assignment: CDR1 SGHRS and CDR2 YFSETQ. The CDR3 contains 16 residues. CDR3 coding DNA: TGCGCCAGCAGGCCGGATCCGGGACGGACTAGTTACGAGCAGTACTTC. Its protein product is CASRPDPGRTSYEQYF. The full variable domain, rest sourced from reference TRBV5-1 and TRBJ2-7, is KAGVTQTPRYLIKTRGQQVTLSCSPISGHRSVSWYQQTPGQGLQFLFEYFSETQRNKGNFPGRFSGRQFSNSRSEMNVSTLELGDSALYLCASRPDPGRTSYEQYFGPGTRLTVT.

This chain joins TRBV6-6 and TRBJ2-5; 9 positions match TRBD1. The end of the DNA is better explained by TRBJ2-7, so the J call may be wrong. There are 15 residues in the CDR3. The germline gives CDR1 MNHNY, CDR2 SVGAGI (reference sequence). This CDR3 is CASSFGQGLNYEQYF. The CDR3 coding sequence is TGTGCCAGCAGTTTCGGACAGGGGTTAAACTACGAGCAGTACTTC.

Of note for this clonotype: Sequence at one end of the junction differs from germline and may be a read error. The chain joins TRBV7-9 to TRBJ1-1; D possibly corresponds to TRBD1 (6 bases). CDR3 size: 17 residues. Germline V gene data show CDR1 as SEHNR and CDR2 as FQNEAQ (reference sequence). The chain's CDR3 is CSSSLVVNIGGDTEAFF. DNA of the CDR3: TGTTCCAGCAGCTTAGTAGTAAATATAGGGGGTGACACTGAAGCTTTCTTT.

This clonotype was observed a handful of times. The CDR3 bases are TGTGCCAGCAGCTTAGGGCGGCTTGCTACGCAGTATTTT. Its translation: CASSLGRLATQYF. V and J are TRBV11-2 and TRBJ2-3; D unclear. Germline V gives CDR1 SGHAT, CDR2 FQNNGV. This CDR3 comprises 13 residues. V gave up 1 base and J gave up 8 bases, with 10 bases separating them.

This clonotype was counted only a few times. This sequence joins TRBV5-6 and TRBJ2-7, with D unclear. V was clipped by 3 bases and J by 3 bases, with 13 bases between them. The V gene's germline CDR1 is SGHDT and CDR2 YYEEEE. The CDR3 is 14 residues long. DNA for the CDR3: TGTGCCAGCAGCTCCGCCGGGCCGCACTACGAGCAGTACTTC. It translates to CASSSAGPHYEQYF.

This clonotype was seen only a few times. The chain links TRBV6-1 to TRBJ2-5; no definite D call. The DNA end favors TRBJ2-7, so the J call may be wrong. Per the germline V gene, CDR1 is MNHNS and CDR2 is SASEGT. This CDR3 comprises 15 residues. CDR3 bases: TGTGCCAGCAGTGAAACAGAGAAATCGAGTTACGAGCAGTACTTC. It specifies CASSETEKSSYEQYF.

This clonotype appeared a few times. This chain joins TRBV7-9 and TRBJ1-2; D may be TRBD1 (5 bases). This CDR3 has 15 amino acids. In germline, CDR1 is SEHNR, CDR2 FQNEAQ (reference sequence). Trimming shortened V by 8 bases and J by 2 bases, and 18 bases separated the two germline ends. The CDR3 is CASLALRDPNYGYTF. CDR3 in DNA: TGTGCCAGCCTAGCCCTCCGGGACCCCAACTATGGCTACACCTTC. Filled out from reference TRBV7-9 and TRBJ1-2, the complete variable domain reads DTGVSQNPRHKITKRGQNVTFRCDPISEHNRLYWYRQTLGQGPEFLTYFQNEAQLEKSRLLSDRFSAERPKGSFSTLEIQRTEQGDSAMYLCASLALRDPNYGYTFGSGTRLTVV.

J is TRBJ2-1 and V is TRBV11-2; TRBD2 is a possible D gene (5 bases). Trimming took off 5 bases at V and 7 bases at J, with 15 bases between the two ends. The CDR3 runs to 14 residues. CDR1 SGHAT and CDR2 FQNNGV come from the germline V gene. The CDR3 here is CASSRPEARNEQFF. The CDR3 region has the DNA TGTGCCAGCAGCCGCCCGGAGGCACGGAATGAGCAGTTCTTC.